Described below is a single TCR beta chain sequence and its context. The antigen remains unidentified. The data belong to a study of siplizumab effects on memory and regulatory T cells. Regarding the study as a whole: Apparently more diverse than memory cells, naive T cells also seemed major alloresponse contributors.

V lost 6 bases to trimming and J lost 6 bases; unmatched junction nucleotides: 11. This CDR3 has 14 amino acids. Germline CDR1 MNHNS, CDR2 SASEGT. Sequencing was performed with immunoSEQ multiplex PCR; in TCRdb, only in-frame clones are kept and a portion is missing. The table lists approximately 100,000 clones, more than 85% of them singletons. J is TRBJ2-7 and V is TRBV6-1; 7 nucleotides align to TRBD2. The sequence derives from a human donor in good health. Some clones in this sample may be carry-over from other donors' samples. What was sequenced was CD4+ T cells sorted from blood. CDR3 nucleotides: TGTGCCAGCAGGAGCGGGACCCGGGACGGCGAGCAGTACTTC. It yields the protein CASRSGTRDGEQYF.